A selection of T cell receptor beta chains follows, all from one sample in a study of T cells in Graves' hyperthyroidism and ophthalmopathy. TCRdb itself ran the multiplex PCR reads through MiXCR, one entry per CDR3 protein. The data contain 450,000 to 650,000 distinct CDR3 sequences, around 14% of them singletons. Sample: blood. These TCRs come from a woman aged 18-35 years with Graves' ophthalmopathy. Each CDR3 is given with its conserved first and last residue. D genes are given only for firm matches. A clone size is listed for some rows: how often the clone was seen (once, few, many), or a class if it is expanded.

V gene: TRBV27
clone size: many
J gene: TRBJ1-5
D gene: .
CDR3 DNA: TGTGCCAGCAGTTTAAATCCCTATAGCAATCAGCCCCAGCATTTT
CDR3 protein: CASSLNPYSNQPQHF

V gene: TRBV7-8
clone size: many
J gene: TRBJ2-7
D gene: TRBD2
CDR3 DNA: TGTGCCAGCAGCCAGGGACTAGCCCTAACCTACGAGCAGTACTTC
CDR3 protein: CASSQGLALTYEQYF

V gene: TRBV4-1
clone size: .
J gene: TRBJ2-1
D gene: TRBD2
CDR3 DNA: TGCGCCAGCAGCCGCAGTTCCATACTAGCGGGAGGCCCGGATCACTTCAATGAGCAGTTCTTC
CDR3 protein: CASSRSSILAGGPDHFNEQFF

V gene: TRBV27
clone size: .
J gene: TRBJ1-5
D gene: .
CDR3 DNA: TGTGCCAGCAGTTTCTACGGGGTGTTGGATGGGGGCAATCAGCCCCAGCATTTT
CDR3 protein: CASSFYGVLDGGNQPQHF

V gene: TRBV30
clone size: .
J gene: TRBJ2-5
D gene: .
CDR3 DNA: TGTGCCCAAAAACCCTCGGAGGGTCGGGGGACCCAGTACTTC
CDR3 protein: CAQKPSEGRGTQYF

V gene: TRBV18
clone size: many
J gene: TRBJ2-1
D gene: .
CDR3 DNA: TGTGCCAGCTCACCACCCCCAGGGGCATACAATGAGCAGTTCTTC
CDR3 protein: CASSPPPGAYNEQFF

V gene: TRBV4-1
clone size: few
J gene: TRBJ2-7
D gene: TRBD1
CDR3 DNA: TGCGCCAGCAGCCAAGCCGGACAGGGTCGCTCCTACGAGCAGTACTTC
CDR3 protein: CASSQAGQGRSYEQYF

V gene: TRBV24-1
clone size: .
J gene: TRBJ2-1
D gene: TRBD2
CDR3 DNA: TGTGCCACCAGTGATCAGCGGGAAGTCCTCAATGAGCAGTTCTTC
CDR3 protein: CATSDQREVLNEQFF

V gene: TRBV9
clone size: few
J gene: TRBJ2-6
D gene: .
CDR3 DNA: TGTGCCAGCAGCGTATGGGGGCGGAACCCCTCTGGGGCCAACGTCCTGACTTTC
CDR3 protein: CASSVWGRNPSGANVLTF

V gene: TRBV7-3
clone size: .
J gene: TRBJ2-1
D gene: TRBD1
CDR3 DNA: TGTGCCAGCAGCTCCGGGACAGGGGTCTCCTACAATGAGCAGTTCTTC
CDR3 protein: CASSSGTGVSYNEQFF

V gene: TRBV15
clone size: many
J gene: TRBJ2-3
D gene: TRBD2
CDR3 DNA: TGTGCCACCAGCACCCGGGGGGGACTAGACACAGATACGCAGTATTTT
CDR3 protein: CATSTRGGLDTDTQYF